Following are 19 T cell receptor beta chains from one sample sequenced in a study of T-cell memory formation after mild COVID-19. One entry per CDR3 protein results from TCRdb running MiXCR on the 5' RACE reads. The sample lists fewer than 200,000 distinct CDR3 sequences, roughly 13% occurring once. Sequenced material: PBMCs or a T cell subset sorted from them (not recorded which). Receptor source: a man aged 18 to 35 who had mild COVID-19 (a few samples of this study predate the infection). Cell type and time point are not known.

Details on this clonotype: It may be a read error: a sequence one base away is much more abundant. The V and J genes are TRBV6-5 and TRBJ1-1, with D uncertain. The germline gives CDR1 MNHEY, CDR2 SVGAGI. The CDR3 totals 13 residues. CDR3 DNA sequence: TGTGCCAGCAGTTACAGAGGAAACACTGAAGCTTACTTT. Amino acids: CASSYRGNTEAYF.

This clonotype appeared a few times. V is TRBV5-1 and J is TRBJ2-1; perhaps D is TRBD1 or TRBD2 (5 bases each). The CDR3 length is 15 residues. Trimming took 0 bases from V and 4 from J, leaving 11 bases between them. Per the germline V gene, CDR1 is SGHRS and CDR2 is YFSETQ. CDR3 sequence reads: CASSLVGETYNEQFF. The DNA of the CDR3 is TGCGCCAGCAGCTTGGTGGGGGAGACATACAATGAGCAGTTCTTC.

This clonotype was detected many times. V usage is TRBV4-1 and J usage is TRBJ2-3; 8 nucleotides match TRBD1. With V trimmed by 1 base and J by 7 bases, 4 bases remained unmatched. CDR3 length equals 14 residues. Germline CDR1 is MGHRA and CDR2 is YSYEKL. CDR3 sequence reads: CASSQVDRVNTQYF. CDR3 sequence (DNA): TGCGCCAGCAGCCAAGTGGACAGGGTCAATACGCAGTATTTT.

This clonotype has more than one count but fewer than ten. This chain links TRBV12-3 or TRBV12-4 with TRBJ1-2, with D unclear. The CDR3 length is 15 residues. V lost 6 bases and J lost 4, with 18 bases in between. The CDR3 loop is CASSRIVLRGYGYTF. In DNA form, the CDR3 reads TGTGCCAGCAGCCGTATAGTACTGCGTGGCTATGGCTACACCTTC.

This clonotype appeared a few times. The rearrangement joins TRBV5-1 to TRBJ2-1; 11 bases fit TRBD2. The germline V gene encodes CDR1 SGHRS and CDR2 YFSETQ. Germline trimming cut 5 bases from V and 4 bases from J; bases unmatched to any gene: 8. The CDR3 has 16 residues. The DNA of the CDR3 is TGCGCCAGCAGATTTAAATCTAGCGGGGGGTACAATGAGCAGTTCTTC. It encodes CASRFKSSGGYNEQFF.

This chain uses TRBV4-3 with TRBJ2-1; no clear D. V shed 6 bases and J shed 0 bases, with 15 bases lying between them. Germline loops: CDR1 LGHNA, CDR2 YSLEER. The length of the CDR3 is 16 residues. CDR3 sequence: CASRPTLLSSYNEQFF. CDR3 sequence (DNA): TGCGCCAGCAGACCGACTCTCCTCAGCTCCTACAATGAGCAGTTCTTC.

This clonotype turned up a few times. The chain joins TRBV7-2 to TRBJ2-1; no definite D call. The germline V gene encodes CDR1 SGHTA and CDR2 FQGNSA. This CDR3 spans 15 amino acids. V dropped 1 base and J dropped 7 bases, with 14 bases sitting between them. The CDR3 region has the DNA TGTGCCAGCAGCTTAGTGGTCAGCCGTAGGAATGAGCAGTTCTTC. Protein sequence: CASSLVVSRRNEQFF.

A few counts support this clonotype. This rearrangement joins TRBV7-2 to TRBJ2-1, with 7 bases matching TRBD2. Losses at the gene ends were 0 bases for V and 9 bases for J; bases not matched to a gene: 8. The CDR3 consists of 15 residues. CDR1 is SGHTA and CDR2 is FQGNSA in the germline V gene. The CDR3 spells CASSLAWRGKGEQFF. CDR3 bases: TGTGCCAGCAGCTTAGCTTGGCGGGGGAAGGGTGAGCAGTTCTTC.

V is TRBV7-2 and J is TRBJ1-1; D might be TRBD1 (5 bases). CDR1 is SGHTA and CDR2 is FQGNSA in the germline V gene. Trimming cost V 5 bases and J 1 base, with 11 bases left between them. The CDR3 covers 14 residues. The CDR3 nucleotides are TGTGCCAGCAGCGCAGGGATAGCGAACACTGAAGCTTTCTTT. It translates to CASSAGIANTEAFF.

The rearrangement links TRBV20-1 to TRBJ2-3, with 11 bases identical to TRBD2. The CDR3 consists of 16 residues. V lost 1 base and J lost 4; bases outside the gene matches: 7. The germline V gene has CDR1 DFQATT and CDR2 SNEGSKA (reference sequence). CDR3 sequence reads: CSARGIAGGRADTQYF. The CDR3 nucleotides are TGCAGTGCTAGAGGGATAGCGGGGGGGCGGGCAGATACGCAGTATTTT.

Regarding this clonotype: A read error is possible here, since a much larger clone lies one base away. The CDR3 loop reads CASRREYEQYF. In DNA form, the CDR3 reads TGCGCCAGCAGACGTGAGTACGAGCAGTACTTC. This chain links TRBV5-1 with TRBJ2-7; D ambiguous. V lost 5 bases, J lost 4 bases, and 7 bases lay in between. The germline V gene has CDR1 SGHRS and CDR2 YFSETQ. The CDR3 is 11 amino acids.

The rearrangement uses TRBV5-1 and TRBJ2-1, with 8 bases that match TRBD2. The CDR3 sequence is 16 residues long. V shed 4 bases, J shed 8 bases, and the junction held 14 bases outside the gene matches. Germline V lookup: CDR1 SGHRS, CDR2 YFSETQ. CDR3 sequence (DNA): TGCGCCAGCAGCCTGGGCGGGACTAGATTTCTGGATGAGCAGTTCTTC. This encodes CASSLGGTRFLDEQFF.

This clonotype was seen more than once but under ten times. This rearrangement joins TRBV6-2 or TRBV6-3 to TRBJ1-2, with 8 bases lining up with TRBD1. CDR1 is MNHEY and CDR2 is SVGEGT in the germline V gene. The V gene end was trimmed by 6 bases and the J gene end by 5 bases; junction bases not matched to a gene: 5. The CDR3 spans 13 residues. The CDR3 sequence: CASRGNRGYGYTF. The DNA of the CDR3 is TGTGCCAGCAGAGGAAACAGGGGGTATGGCTACACCTTC.

This chain uses TRBV30 with TRBJ1-6; D is uncertain. Trimming removed 1 base from V and 10 bases from J, with 11 bases in between. The germline CDR1 and CDR2 sequences are GTSNPN and SVGIG (reference sequence). The CDR3 length is 13 residues. CDR3 bases: TGTGCCTGGAGTGAGGGTTTAGAATCACCCCTCCACTTT. Its translation: CAWSEGLESPLHF.

The J gene is TRBJ2-1, the V gene TRBV7-6; the D gene is possibly TRBD1 (5 bases). V lost 5 bases, J lost 6 bases, and 14 bases lay in between. This CDR3 has 14 residues. From germline, CDR1 is SGHVS and CDR2 FNYEAQ. CDR3 coding DNA: TGTGCCAGCAGCCCAATCAGACAGCCCAATGAGCAGTTCTTC. This encodes CASSPIRQPNEQFF.

This clonotype was detected only a few times. The J gene is TRBJ2-1, the V gene TRBV6-5, with TRBD1 matching over 10 bases. The CDR3 length is 15 residues. V was clipped by 6 bases and J by 3 bases; unmatched bases: 5. CDR1 and CDR2 from the germline V gene are MNHEY and SVGAGI. The CDR3 nucleotides read TGTGCCAGCAGCAGGGGACAGGGGAACTACAATGAGCAGTTCTTC. Protein sequence: CASSRGQGNYNEQFF.

Only a few counts were recorded for this clonotype. The rearrangement links TRBV5-1 to TRBJ2-7; D remains unclear. The length of the CDR3 is 13 residues. The germline V gene has CDR1 SGHRS and CDR2 YFSETQ. The germline V and J ends were trimmed by 0 bases and 4 bases, with 8 bases remaining between them. The CDR3 DNA is TGCGCCAGCAGCTTGGAGGGTCAGTACGAGCAGTACTTC. Translated, it gives CASSLEGQYEQYF.

V and J are TRBV29-1 and TRBJ2-7; TRBD1 matches 9 bases. Germline V lookup: CDR1 SQVTM, CDR2 ANQGSEA. V lost 0 bases to trimming and J lost 5 bases; unmatched junction nucleotides: 8. The CDR3 length is 15 residues. Written as DNA, the CDR3 is TGCAGCGTTGAAGACACGGGGACAGGGACGGACGAGCAGTACTTC. Translating gives CSVEDTGTGTDEQYF.

The V call is TRBV12-3 or TRBV12-4, the J call TRBJ2-3; a weak D match, TRBD2 (7 bases). Between the trimmed V and J ends, which lost 6 bases and 4 bases, there was a span of 20 bases. This CDR3 contains 16 residues. The CDR3 DNA follows: TGTGCCAGCAGCCAAAAATCGGGCGGGGGCTCAGATACGCAGTATTTT. This encodes CASSQKSGGGSDTQYF.